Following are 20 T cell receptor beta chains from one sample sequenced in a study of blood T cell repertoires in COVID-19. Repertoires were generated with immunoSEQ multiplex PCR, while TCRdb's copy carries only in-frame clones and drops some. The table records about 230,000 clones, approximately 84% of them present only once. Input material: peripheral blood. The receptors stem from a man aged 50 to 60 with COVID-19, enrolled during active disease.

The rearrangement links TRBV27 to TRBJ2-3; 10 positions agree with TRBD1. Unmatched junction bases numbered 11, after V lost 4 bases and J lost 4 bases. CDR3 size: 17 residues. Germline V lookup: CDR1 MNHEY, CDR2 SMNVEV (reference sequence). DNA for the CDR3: TGTGCCAGCAGTTCCCTAAAGACAGGGGGCCTTGCAGATACGCAGTATTTT. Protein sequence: CASSSLKTGGLADTQYF.

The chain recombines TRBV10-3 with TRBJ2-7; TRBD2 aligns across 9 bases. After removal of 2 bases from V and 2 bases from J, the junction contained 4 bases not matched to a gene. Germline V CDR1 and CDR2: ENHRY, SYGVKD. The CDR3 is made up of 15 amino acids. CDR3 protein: CAISEASGDTYEQYF. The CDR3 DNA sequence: TGTGCCATCAGTGAGGCTAGCGGGGATACCTACGAGCAGTACTTC.

The CDR3 region has the DNA TGTGCCAGCAGCGTAGTCCCCAGCGGGGGTGGGGACAATGAGCAGTTCTTC. Translating it yields CASSVVPSGGGDNEQFF. The rearrangement uses TRBV9 and TRBJ2-1; 8 nucleotides align to TRBD2. V lost 0 bases to trimming and J lost 5 bases; unmatched junction nucleotides: 10. Germline CDR1 SGDLS, CDR2 YYNGEE. CDR3 length: 17 amino acids.

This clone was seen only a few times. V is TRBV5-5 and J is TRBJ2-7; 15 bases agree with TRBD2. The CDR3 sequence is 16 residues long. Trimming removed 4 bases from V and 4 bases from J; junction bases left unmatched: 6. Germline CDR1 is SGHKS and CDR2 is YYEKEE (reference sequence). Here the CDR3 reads CASSGGTSGGYYEQYF. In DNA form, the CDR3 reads TGTGCCAGCAGCGGAGGGACTAGCGGGGGGTATTACGAGCAGTACTTC.

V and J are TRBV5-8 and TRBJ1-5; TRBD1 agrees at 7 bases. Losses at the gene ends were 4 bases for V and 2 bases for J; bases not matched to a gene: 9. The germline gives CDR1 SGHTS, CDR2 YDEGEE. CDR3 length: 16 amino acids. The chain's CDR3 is CASSPRDSRGNQPQHF. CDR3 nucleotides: TGTGCCAGCAGCCCCCGGGACAGTCGTGGCAATCAGCCCCAGCATTTT.

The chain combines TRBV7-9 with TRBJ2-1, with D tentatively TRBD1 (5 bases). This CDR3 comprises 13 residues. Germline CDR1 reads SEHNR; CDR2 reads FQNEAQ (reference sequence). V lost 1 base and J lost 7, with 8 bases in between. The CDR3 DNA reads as TGTGCCAGCAGCTTAGGACAGACTAATGAGCAGTTCTTC. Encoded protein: CASSLGQTNEQFF.

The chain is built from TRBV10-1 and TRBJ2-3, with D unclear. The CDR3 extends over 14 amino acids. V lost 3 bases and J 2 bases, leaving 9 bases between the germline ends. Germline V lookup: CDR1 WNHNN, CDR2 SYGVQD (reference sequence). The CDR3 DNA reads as TGCGCCAGCAGTGACCAAATCCACACAGATACGCAGTATTTT. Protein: CASSDQIHTDTQYF.

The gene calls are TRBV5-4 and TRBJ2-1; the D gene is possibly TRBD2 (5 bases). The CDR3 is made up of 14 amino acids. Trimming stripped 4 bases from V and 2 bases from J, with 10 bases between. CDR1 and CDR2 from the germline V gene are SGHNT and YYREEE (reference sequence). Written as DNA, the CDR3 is TGTGCCAGCAGCGGGAGTATTACCTACAATGAGCAGTTCTTC. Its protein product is CASSGSITYNEQFF.

Here the CDR3 reads CASSPTNNEQFF. In DNA form, the CDR3 reads TGTGCCAGCAGTCCGACTAACAATGAGCAGTTCTTC. The V and J genes are TRBV12-3 or TRBV12-4 and TRBJ2-1; TRBD2 might be the D (5 bases). V was trimmed by 5 bases and J by 5 bases, leaving 7 bases between them. The CDR3 contains 12 residues.

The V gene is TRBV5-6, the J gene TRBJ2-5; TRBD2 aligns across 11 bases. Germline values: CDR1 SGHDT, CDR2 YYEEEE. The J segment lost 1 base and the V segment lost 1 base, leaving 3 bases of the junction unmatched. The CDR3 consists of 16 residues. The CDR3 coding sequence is TGTGCCAGCAGCTTGCCTAGCGGGAGGACCCAAGAGACCCAGTACTTC. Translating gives CASSLPSGRTQETQYF. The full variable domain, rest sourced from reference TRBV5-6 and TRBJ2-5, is DAGVTQSPTHLIKTRGQQVTLRCSPKSGHDTVSWYQQALGQGPQFIFQYYEEEERQRGNFPDRFSGHQFPNYSSELNVNALLLGDSALYLCASSLPSGRTQETQYFGPGTRLLVL.

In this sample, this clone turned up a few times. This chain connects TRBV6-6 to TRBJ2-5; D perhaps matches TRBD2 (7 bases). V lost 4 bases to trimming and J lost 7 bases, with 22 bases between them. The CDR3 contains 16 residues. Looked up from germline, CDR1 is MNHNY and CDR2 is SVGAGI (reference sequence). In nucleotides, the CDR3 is TGTGCCAGCAGTTCATTACTAGCGCCAGGGGTTGGGACCCAGTACTTC. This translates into CASSSLLAPGVGTQYF.

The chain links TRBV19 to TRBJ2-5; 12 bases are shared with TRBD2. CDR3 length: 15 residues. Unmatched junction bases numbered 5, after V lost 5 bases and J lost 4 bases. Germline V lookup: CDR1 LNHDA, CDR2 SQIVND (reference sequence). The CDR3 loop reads CASSAKGLAGETQYF. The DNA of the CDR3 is TGTGCCAGTAGTGCCAAGGGACTAGCGGGAGAGACCCAGTACTTC.

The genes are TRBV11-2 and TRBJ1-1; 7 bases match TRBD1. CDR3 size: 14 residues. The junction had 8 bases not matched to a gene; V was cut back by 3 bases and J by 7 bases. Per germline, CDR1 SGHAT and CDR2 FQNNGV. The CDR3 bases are TGTGCCAGCAGCTTTGGACAGGTAATAGGTGAAGCTTTCTTT. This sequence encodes CASSFGQVIGEAFF.

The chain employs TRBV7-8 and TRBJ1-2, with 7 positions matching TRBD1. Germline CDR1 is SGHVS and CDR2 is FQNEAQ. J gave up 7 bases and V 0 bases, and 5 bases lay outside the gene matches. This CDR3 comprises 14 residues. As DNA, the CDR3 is TGTGCCAGCAGCTTAGCAGGGGGCGAGGGTGGCTACACCTTC. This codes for CASSLAGGEGGYTF.

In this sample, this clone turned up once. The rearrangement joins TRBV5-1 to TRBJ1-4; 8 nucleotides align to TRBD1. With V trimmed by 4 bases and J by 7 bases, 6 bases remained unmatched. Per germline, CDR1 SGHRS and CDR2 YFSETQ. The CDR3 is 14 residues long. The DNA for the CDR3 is TGCGCCAGCAGCACAGGACAGGGTTTTGAAAAACTGTTTTTT. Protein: CASSTGQGFEKLFF.

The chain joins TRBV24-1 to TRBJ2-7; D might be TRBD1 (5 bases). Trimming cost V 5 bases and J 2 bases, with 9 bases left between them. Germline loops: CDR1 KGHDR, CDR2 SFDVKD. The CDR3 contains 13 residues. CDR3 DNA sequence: TGTGCCACCAGTGGAGACAGACCCTACGAGCAGTACTTC. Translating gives CATSGDRPYEQYF.

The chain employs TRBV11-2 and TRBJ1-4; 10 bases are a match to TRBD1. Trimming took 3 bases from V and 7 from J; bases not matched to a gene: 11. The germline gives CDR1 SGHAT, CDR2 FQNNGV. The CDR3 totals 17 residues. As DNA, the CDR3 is TGTGCCAGCAGCTTCGACAGGGGGCCCTTGTCTAGTGAAAAACTGTTTTTT. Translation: CASSFDRGPLSSEKLFF. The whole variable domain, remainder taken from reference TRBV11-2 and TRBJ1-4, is EAGVAQSPRYKIIEKRQSVAFWCNPISGHATLYWYQQILGQGPKLLIQFQNNGVVDDSQLPKDRFSAERLKGVDSTLKIQPAKLEDSAVYLCASSFDRGPLSSEKLFFGSGTQLSVL.

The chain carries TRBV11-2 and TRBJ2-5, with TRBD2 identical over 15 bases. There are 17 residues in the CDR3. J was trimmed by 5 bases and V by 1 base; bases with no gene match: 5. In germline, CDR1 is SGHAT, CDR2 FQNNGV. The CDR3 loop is CASSLGTSGGAYETQYF. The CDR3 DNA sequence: TGTGCCAGCAGCTTAGGGACTAGCGGGGGGGCTTACGAGACCCAGTACTTC.

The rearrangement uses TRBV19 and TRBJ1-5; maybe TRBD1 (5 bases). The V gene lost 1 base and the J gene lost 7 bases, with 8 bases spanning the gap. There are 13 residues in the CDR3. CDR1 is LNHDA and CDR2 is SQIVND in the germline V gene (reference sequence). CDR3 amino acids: CASSIGPGQPQHF. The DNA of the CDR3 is TGTGCCAGTAGTATAGGGCCAGGGCAGCCCCAGCATTTT.

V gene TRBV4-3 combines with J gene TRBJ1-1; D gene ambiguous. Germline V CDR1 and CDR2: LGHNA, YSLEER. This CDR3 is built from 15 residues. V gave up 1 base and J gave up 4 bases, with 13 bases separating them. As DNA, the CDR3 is TGCGCCAGCAGCCAAGGGATCGAGGATGGCACTGAAGCTTTCTTT. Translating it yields CASSQGIEDGTEAFF.